These 19 T cell receptor beta chains share one sample of origin, sequenced in a study of blood T cell repertoires in COVID-19. Assay: immunoSEQ multiplex PCR; the TCRdb copy retains only in-frame clones and omits some. The table lists about 220,000 clones, 88% of them singletons. The sample taken for sequencing was PBMCs or T cells enriched from blood (not recorded which). These receptors were collected from a woman in her thirties who had recovered from COVID-19.

This chain links TRBV18 with TRBJ1-3; 7 nucleotides align to TRBD1. CDR1 and CDR2 from the germline V gene are KGHSH and LQKENI. The CDR3 sequence is 16 residues long. V trimming: 1 base; J trimming: 2 bases; junction bases outside the gene matches: 5. The CDR3 DNA is TGTGCCAGCTCACCACAACAGGGGAATGCTGGAAACACCATATATTTT. Translated: CASSPQQGNAGNTIYF.

V usage is TRBV15 and J usage is TRBJ1-2, with TRBD1 as a possible D gene (6 bases). There are 15 residues in the CDR3. The germline V gene has CDR1 LNHNV and CDR2 YYDKDF (reference sequence). V was clipped by 2 bases and J by 7 bases, with 17 bases between them. The CDR3 region is CATSRSSDRRVGYTF. In DNA, the CDR3 is TGTGCCACCAGCAGATCTTCTGACAGGCGAGTTGGCTACACCTTC.

The table lists this clone with a few counts. The chain links TRBV2 to TRBJ1-5; D is uncertain. This CDR3 comprises 14 residues. The germline CDR1 and CDR2 sequences are SNHLY and FYNNEI. V was pared by 4 bases and J by 4 bases, with 11 bases between. In DNA form, the CDR3 reads TGTGCCAGCAGTGCCGCGGCTAGGAATCAGCCCCAGCATTTT. Translation gives CASSAAARNQPQHF.

The V gene is TRBV7-9, the J gene TRBJ1-4, with 8 positions matching TRBD1. Germline CDR1 SEHNR, CDR2 FQNEAQ (reference sequence). Trimming cost V 3 bases and J 5 bases; bases outside gene matches: 11. CDR3 length equals 17 residues. The CDR3 is CASSFSGDGQGNEKLFF. In DNA, the CDR3 is TGTGCCAGCAGCTTTTCGGGGGATGGACAGGGAAATGAAAAACTGTTTTTT.

The J gene is TRBJ1-1, the V gene TRBV4-2, with TRBD1 matching over 8 bases. This CDR3 region has 14 residues. Germline CDR1 LGHNA, CDR2 YNFKEQ. J was trimmed by 1 base and V by 3 bases; bases with no gene match: 1. CDR3 in amino acids: CASSQTGENTEAFF. CDR3 DNA: TGTGCCAGCAGCCAGACAGGGGAGAACACTGAAGCTTTCTTT.

The rearrangement links TRBV15 to TRBJ1-3; perhaps TRBD1 as D (6 bases). Deletions cut 4 bases from V and 0 bases from J, with 16 bases between. This CDR3 spans 17 amino acids. From germline, CDR1 is LNHNV and CDR2 YYDKDF (reference sequence). DNA of the CDR3: TGTGCCACCAGCACGCTCACAGGGCTCCACTCTGGAAACACCATATATTTT. As protein: CATSTLTGLHSGNTIYF.

The rearrangement links TRBV6-5 to TRBJ1-5; 9 positions match TRBD1. Per the germline V gene, CDR1 is MNHEY and CDR2 is SVGAGI. The CDR3 length is 14 residues. Germline trimming cut 4 bases from V and 7 bases from J; bases unmatched to any gene: 5. This CDR3 reads CASSWGQGRQPQHF. The CDR3 DNA sequence: TGTGCCAGCAGTTGGGGACAGGGAAGGCAGCCCCAGCATTTT.

V is TRBV6-5 and J is TRBJ2-7; TRBD1 agrees at 8 bases. This CDR3 spans 12 amino acids. The V gene end was trimmed by 2 bases and the J gene end by 7 bases; junction bases not matched to a gene: 1. Germline V CDR1 and CDR2: MNHEY, SVGAGI. CDR3 loop: CASSYRQGEQYF. DNA of the CDR3: TGTGCCAGCAGTTACCGACAGGGGGAGCAGTACTTC.

The chain recombines TRBV3-1 (or the pseudogene TRBV3-2) with TRBJ1-5, with D unclear. V was shortened by 0 bases and J by 5 bases, with 11 bases between the two germline ends. CDR3 length: 15 amino acids. From germline, CDR1 is LGHDT and CDR2 YNNKEL (reference sequence). The CDR3: CASSQDMGFDQPQHF. DNA of the CDR3: TGTGCCAGCAGCCAAGATATGGGCTTCGATCAGCCCCAGCATTTT.

The chain links TRBV27 to TRBJ1-2, with 8 bases lining up with TRBD1. With V trimmed by 2 bases and J by 7 bases, 3 bases remained unmatched. The germline V gene encodes CDR1 MNHEY and CDR2 SMNVEV (reference sequence). The length of the CDR3 is 13 residues. CDR3 sequence reads: CASSLGQGSGYTF. CDR3 sequence (DNA): TGTGCCAGCAGTTTAGGACAGGGTAGTGGCTACACCTTC.

The chain links TRBV3-1 (or the pseudogene TRBV3-2) to TRBJ2-7; 8 bases line up with TRBD1. Germline CDR1 is LGHDT and CDR2 is YNNKEL (reference sequence). CDR3 length: 16 amino acids. V lost 1 base, J lost 3 bases, and 8 bases stayed unmatched. Written as DNA, the CDR3 is TGTGCCAGCAGCCAAGGAGGACAGGGCGTAGGCTACGAGCAGTACTTC. It is translated as CASSQGGQGVGYEQYF.

The genes are TRBV6-5 and TRBJ1-2, with D perhaps matching TRBD1 (6 bases). The V end lost 0 bases, the J end lost 4 bases, and 12 bases lay between the germline ends. Germline lookup yields CDR1 MNHEY and CDR2 SVGAGI. This CDR3 has 15 amino acids. Here the CDR3 DNA reads TGTGCCAGCAGTTACTCTGAACAGGGTATCTATGGCTACACCTTC. It yields the protein CASSYSEQGIYGYTF.

This rearrangement joins TRBV6-2 or TRBV6-3 to TRBJ2-7; 9 nucleotides align to TRBD1. The CDR3 loop spans 16 amino acids. J lost 0 bases, V lost 4 bases, and 7 bases had no gene match. The germline gives CDR1 MNHEY, CDR2 SVGEGT. CDR3 protein: CASSFPGQGPSYEQYF. In DNA form, the CDR3 reads TGTGCCAGCAGTTTTCCCGGACAGGGGCCCTCCTACGAGCAGTACTTC.

This chain links TRBV11-2 with TRBJ2-3, with a tentative D call TRBD1 (5 bases). Trimming took off 5 bases at V and 0 bases at J, with 15 bases between the two ends. Germline CDR1 is SGHAT and CDR2 is FQNNGV. CDR3 length: 16 amino acids. In DNA form, the CDR3 reads TGTGCCAGCAGCACGTACAGGTTCCCTAGCACAGATACGCAGTATTTT. Protein product: CASSTYRFPSTDTQYF.

The count of this clone is one. The chain uses TRBV19 and TRBJ1-6; the match to TRBD1 covers 7 bases. The CDR3 runs 14 residues. V was clipped by 6 bases and J by 3 bases; unmatched bases: 2. Germline V gene data show CDR1 as LNHDA and CDR2 as SQIVND (reference sequence). Here the CDR3 reads CASSRTGYNSPLHF. The CDR3 DNA reads as TGTGCCAGTAGCCGGACAGGCTATAATTCACCCCTCCACTTT.

The sample holds one count of this clone. The chain employs TRBV6-5 and TRBJ1-2; 7 bases are a match to TRBD1. The CDR3 is 13 residues long. Trimming took 5 bases from V and 4 from J; bases not matched to a gene: 4. The V gene's germline CDR1 is MNHEY and CDR2 SVGAGI. This CDR3 reads CASSNRGGYGYTF. The CDR3 bases are TGTGCCAGCAGTAACAGGGGCGGCTATGGCTACACCTTC.

This chain connects TRBV6-5 to TRBJ2-7, with D unresolved. From germline, CDR1 is MNHEY and CDR2 SVGAGI. This CDR3 contains 11 residues. The germline V and J ends were trimmed by 6 bases and 4 bases, with 7 bases remaining between them. CDR3 DNA: TGTGCCAGCAGGCGAAATTACGAGCAGTACTTC. This encodes CASRRNYEQYF.

V is TRBV28 and J is TRBJ1-3, with no clear D. Trimming took 8 bases from V and 7 from J, leaving 12 bases between them. Germline-derived CDR1 and CDR2 are MDHEN and SYDVKM. The CDR3 loop spans 12 amino acids. The CDR3 protein is CASGTLQNTIYF. CDR3 DNA sequence: TGTGCCAGCGGCACGTTGCAGAACACCATATATTTT.

The rearrangement joins TRBV7-2 to TRBJ2-7; 10 nucleotides align to TRBD1. Trimming took 5 bases from V and 3 from J; bases not matched to a gene: 4. The CDR3 length is 14 residues. The germline V gene encodes CDR1 SGHTA and CDR2 FQGNSA. This chain's CDR3 is CASSARDRGYEQYF. The DNA for the CDR3 is TGTGCCAGCAGCGCCCGGGACAGGGGCTACGAGCAGTACTTC.